The source of this T cell receptor (beta chain) is a study of blood T cell repertoires in COVID-19. Study context: Specimens from acute and convalescent COVID-19 originated in the United States, Italy and Spain.

Per germline, CDR1 MNHEY and CDR2 SMNVEV (reference sequence). With 2 bases removed from V and 6 bases from J, the gap between germline ends came to 14 bases. This CDR3 has 15 residues. Participant ages covered about 18 to 95 years across about two dozen US areas. Participant reports of clinical history set cohort assignment. The assay was immunoSEQ multiplex PCR, and TCRdb's table has in-frame clones only and misses some. The sample consists of under 350,000 clones, about 86% of them appearing once. The sequenced sample consisted of PBMCs or T cells enriched from blood (not recorded which). The TCR comes from a woman aged 40 to 50 with acute COVID-19. The gene calls are TRBV27 and TRBJ1-5; D is unclear. CDR3 coding DNA: TGTGCCAGCAGTTTAACAGCTATGGTCGGTCAGCCCCAGCATTTT. It translates to CASSLTAMVGQPQHF.